The 18 T cell receptor beta chains listed next were all sequenced from one sample in a study of blood T cell repertoires in COVID-19. Libraries were prepared by immunoSEQ multiplex PCR; TCRdb keeps only in-frame clonotypes and omits some of them. Of over 250,000 clones in the sample, more than 70% were seen once. The sequenced sample was peripheral blood. These receptors all come from a woman in her forties who had recovered from COVID-19.

The rearrangement uses TRBV5-1 and TRBJ1-4, with no clear D. CDR1 is SGHRS, CDR2 YFSETQ, per germline. Between the trimmed V and J ends, which lost 4 bases and 4 bases, there was a span of 11 bases. The CDR3 sequence is 14 residues long. This CDR3 reads CASSPGGVNEKLFF. CDR3 nucleotide sequence: TGCGCCAGCAGCCCCGGTGGTGTTAATGAAAAACTGTTTTTT.

This rearrangement joins TRBV27 to TRBJ2-1; possible D gene TRBD1, 5 bases. The CDR3 runs to 14 residues. Germline V gene data show CDR1 as MNHEY and CDR2 as SMNVEV (reference sequence). V lost 1 base to trimming and J lost 5 bases, with 9 bases between them. CDR3 sequence reads: CASSLWGPHNEQFF. The CDR3 coding sequence is TGTGCCAGCAGTTTATGGGGCCCCCACAATGAGCAGTTCTTC.

This clone came up once. J is TRBJ1-2 and V is TRBV12-3 or TRBV12-4; a weak D match, TRBD1 (6 bases). The CDR3 covers 13 residues. The V end lost 3 bases, the J end lost 8 bases, and 13 bases lay between the germline ends. CDR3 coding DNA: TGTGCCAGCAGTTTTGGGGGGGCAGAGGGCTACACCTTC. Protein: CASSFGGAEGYTF.

This chain uses TRBV5-1 with TRBJ1-2, with D possibly TRBD1 on 5 matching bases. Germline lookup yields CDR1 SGHRS and CDR2 YFSETQ. This CDR3 region has 14 residues. Trimming took 2 bases from V and 4 from J, leaving 12 bases between them. CDR3 in amino acids: CASSFGGSGYGYTF. The CDR3, as DNA: TGCGCCAGCAGCTTTGGGGGTAGCGGCTATGGCTACACCTTC. The full variable domain, rest sourced from reference TRBV5-1 and TRBJ1-2, is KAGVTQTPRYLIKTRGQQVTLSCSPISGHRSVSWYQQTPGQGLQFLFEYFSETQRNKGNFPGRFSGRQFSNSRSEMNVSTLELGDSALYLCASSFGGSGYGYTFGSGTRLTVV.

V usage is TRBV9 and J usage is TRBJ1-1, with TRBD1 as a possible D gene (6 bases). This CDR3 spans 15 amino acids. V lost 3 bases, J lost 0 bases, and 12 bases lay in between. CDR1 and CDR2 (germline): SGDLS, YYNGEE. The CDR3 coding sequence is TGTGCCAGCAGCGGACGGGGACACTTGAACACTGAAGCTTTCTTT. This codes for CASSGRGHLNTEAFF.

The genes are TRBV3-1 (or the pseudogene TRBV3-2) and TRBJ1-3; weak D call: TRBD1 (5 bases). This CDR3 spans 16 amino acids. CDR1 is LGHDT, CDR2 YNNKEL, per germline (reference sequence). Trimming took 7 bases from V and 2 from J, leaving 18 bases between them. CDR3 DNA sequence: TGTGCCAGCACCTTCGCGGGGTCAGGGACTGGAAACACCATATATTTT. Translating it yields CASTFAGSGTGNTIYF.

The V and J genes are TRBV20-1 and TRBJ2-5; D unresolved. The germline V and J ends were trimmed by 7 bases and 3 bases, with 9 bases remaining between them. The CDR3 is 11 amino acids. Germline lookup yields CDR1 DFQATT and CDR2 SNEGSKA (reference sequence). The CDR3 nucleotides read TGCAGTGGGGCCCCGGAAGAGACCCAGTACTTC. Residues: CSGAPEETQYF.

This clone was seen only once. This chain connects TRBV11-2 to TRBJ1-4; a weak D match, TRBD1 (6 bases). The CDR3 is 18 amino acids. V was cut by 0 bases and J by 0 bases, with 14 bases left in between. Germline V gives CDR1 SGHAT, CDR2 FQNNGV. CDR3 DNA sequence: TGTGCCAGCAGCTTAGAGGGCAGGGGAGTGACAACTAATGAAAAACTGTTTTTT. Residues: CASSLEGRGVTTNEKLFF.

The chain joins TRBV2 to TRBJ2-3, with D possibly TRBD2 on 6 matching bases. The V gene lost 8 bases and the J gene lost 4 bases, with 16 bases spanning the gap. CDR1 is SNHLY, CDR2 FYNNEI, per germline. The CDR3 runs to 14 residues. CDR3 sequence (DNA): TGTGCCAGCTGGACTACCCTCGGGGCAGATACGCAGTATTTT. It encodes CASWTTLGADTQYF.

The chain couples TRBV9 to TRBJ1-3; 7 nucleotides match TRBD1. The CDR3 is 17 residues long. Per the germline V gene, CDR1 is SGDLS and CDR2 is YYNGEE. The V and J ends lost 2 bases and 0 bases, in that order; junction bases with no gene match: 8. The CDR3 DNA is TGTGCCAGCAGCGTCCGGGACAGACTATACTCTGGAAACACCATATATTTT. Residues: CASSVRDRLYSGNTIYF.

V is TRBV25-1 and J is TRBJ1-4; unclear D gene. Germline CDR1 MGHDK, CDR2 SYGVNS. The V gene lost 5 bases and the J gene lost 0 bases, with 13 bases spanning the gap. The CDR3 loop spans 16 amino acids. The CDR3 DNA sequence: TGTGCCAGCAGTCTAAGACATACCTCAACTAATGAAAAACTGTTTTTT. This translates into CASSLRHTSTNEKLFF. The full variable domain, with the rest looked up from reference TRBV25-1 and TRBJ1-4, is EADIYQTPRYLVIGTGKKITLECSQTMGHDKMYWYQQDPGMELHLIHYSYGVNSTEKGDLSSESTVSRIRTEHFPLTLESARPSHTSQYLCASSLRHTSTNEKLFFGSGTQLSVL.

This clone was recorded a few times. The CDR3 coding sequence is TGCGCCAGCAGCTTGGGGGGCAACTCTGGAAACACCATATATTTT. Protein product: CASSLGGNSGNTIYF. The chain joins TRBV5-1 to TRBJ1-3; possible D gene TRBD1, 5 bases. The germline V gene has CDR1 SGHRS and CDR2 YFSETQ. The V end was cut by 0 bases, the J end by 0 bases, with 7 bases between. CDR3 length: 15 amino acids.

Of note for this clone: At the DNA level, this CDR3 is encoded by other sequences in the same sample as well. This chain joins TRBV10-3 and TRBJ1-2; D call uncertain. The germline V and J ends were trimmed by 5 bases and 2 bases, with 6 bases remaining between them. CDR1 is ENHRY, CDR2 SYGVKD, per germline. The CDR3 sequence is 12 residues long. The CDR3 sequence: CAISRENYGYTF. In DNA, the CDR3 is TGTGCCATCAGTCGGGAGAACTATGGCTACACCTTC.

The chain couples TRBV21-1 to TRBJ2-7; the D segment call TRBD2 is taken from the table without a DNA check. TRBV21-1 is flagged as a pseudogene. This CDR3 comprises 17 residues. The DNA for the CDR3 is TGTGCCAGCAGCAAAGACCGGGGGACCAAGGGTTCCTACGAGCAGTACGTC. Amino acid sequence: CASSKDRGTKGSYEQYV.

The V call is TRBV2, the J call TRBJ1-2; D is ambiguous. V was clipped by 1 base and J by 3 bases, with 12 bases between them. The CDR3 has 15 amino acids. From germline, CDR1 is SNHLY and CDR2 FYNNEI. Here the CDR3 DNA reads TGTGCCAGCAGTGAAGGGAGGGCTAACCACTATGGCTACACCTTC. The encoded protein is CASSEGRANHYGYTF.

The V gene is TRBV18, the J gene TRBJ1-6, with TRBD1 identical over 8 bases. The length of the CDR3 is 17 residues. Trimming at V came to 3 bases and at J to 10 bases, leaving 14 bases not matched to a gene. CDR1 is KGHSH and CDR2 is LQKENI in the germline V gene. This chain's CDR3 is CASSPHSPGTGGSPLHF. The CDR3 region has the DNA TGTGCCAGCTCACCCCACAGCCCCGGGACAGGAGGATCACCCCTCCACTTT.

The gene calls are TRBV19 and TRBJ1-4, with a possible D match to TRBD1 (5 bases). The germline V gene encodes CDR1 LNHDA and CDR2 SQIVND (reference sequence). This CDR3 comprises 16 residues. The V end lost 5 bases, the J end lost 8 bases, and 21 bases lay between the germline ends. The CDR3 here is CASSPPWGRGSEKLFF. DNA of the CDR3: TGTGCCAGTAGTCCCCCGTGGGGACGGGGGTCAGAAAAACTGTTTTTT. Variable domain in full (rest from reference TRBV19 and TRBJ1-4): DGGITQSPKYLFRKEGQNVTLSCEQNLNHDAMYWYRQDPGQGLRLIYYSQIVNDFQKGDIAEGYSVSREKKESFPLTVTSAQKNPTAFYLCASSPPWGRGSEKLFFGSGTQLSVL.

The V and J genes are TRBV28 and TRBJ1-2, with D tentatively TRBD1 (5 bases). Trimming stripped 9 bases from V and 1 base from J, with 15 bases between. This CDR3 has 14 amino acids. CDR1 and CDR2 from the germline V gene are MDHEN and SYDVKM. In DNA form, the CDR3 reads TGTGCCAGGGGGGAGGGGCGCGGTAACTATGGCTACACCTTC. Its translation is CARGEGRGNYGYTF.